Reported below is one T cell receptor beta chain. The antigen is not known. The sample originates from a study of shared clonotypes between healthy human individuals. The wider study: The study used three CD4 naive, three CD4 memory, two CD8 naive and one CD8 memory plate per donor. General observations from the study: Sorted-subset sequencing, rarefaction showed, was incomplete despite large depth. Shared clonotypes: about 5.3% naive CD4, 3% to 3.5% naive CD8, less than 2.5% memory CD4, roughly 0.4% memory CD8.

CD45RO negativity and positive selection for CCR7 defined naive CD8 cells, a population that excluded terminally differentiated effector memory CD45RA+ cells. Germline V gives CDR1 MNHEY, CDR2 SMNVEV (reference sequence). The CDR3 extends over 13 amino acids. Deletions cut 3 bases from V and 3 bases from J, with 9 bases between. Original processing methods: With immunoSEQ giving junction-only sequences and no quality scores, filtering differed. Profiled with immunoSEQ multiplex PCR; TCRdb holds only in-frame clones, not every one. V and J calls and clone size are as listed in that table; D and trimming were resolved from the DNA. The data contain approximately 810,000 clones, about 91% of them singletons.

This clonotype was obtained from a man under 40 in good health. This chain links TRBV27 with TRBJ2-7; D not resolved. The specimen sequenced was naive CD8+ T cells sorted from blood. DNA for the CDR3: TGTGCCAGCAGTTTTGCCACCCACTACGAGCAGTACTTC. This codes for CASSFATHYEQYF.